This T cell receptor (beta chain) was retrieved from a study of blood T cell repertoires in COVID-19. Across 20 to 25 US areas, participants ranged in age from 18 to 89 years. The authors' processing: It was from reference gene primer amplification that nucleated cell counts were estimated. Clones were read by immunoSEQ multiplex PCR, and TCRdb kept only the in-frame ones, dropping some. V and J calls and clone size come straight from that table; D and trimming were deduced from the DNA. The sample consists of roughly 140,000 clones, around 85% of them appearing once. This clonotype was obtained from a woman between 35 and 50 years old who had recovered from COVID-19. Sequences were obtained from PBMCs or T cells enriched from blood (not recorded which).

CDR3 DNA: TGTGCCAGCAGTCCCTCGAGGAGTCGAATAGGCACTGAAGCTTTCTTT. It translates to CASSPSRSRIGTEAFF. This chain links TRBV27 with TRBJ1-1; unclear D gene. Germline CDR1 MNHEY, CDR2 SMNVEV (reference sequence). Trimming cost V 5 bases and J 4 bases, with 20 bases left between them. The CDR3 is made up of 16 amino acids.